This entry is about one T cell receptor beta chain. Antigen: not known. These data belong to a study of T cell responses to AZD1222 COVID-19 vaccine. General study points: Vaccination with two AZD1222 doses was followed by a rise in Spike-specific TCR breadth and depth. Scientists sampled the repertoires only once the peak T cell response had passed. CD4 TCRs linked to vaccination spanned spike, dominating at 160-218 and 743-854. White British people made up most donors, females outnumbered males, and clonal diversity was possibly underestimated.

Profiled with immunoSEQ multiplex PCR; TCRdb holds only in-frame clones, not every one. The sample has 150,000 to 180,000 clones; around 85% are singletons. V shed 8 bases and J shed 7 bases, with 14 bases lying between them. This CDR3 contains 13 residues. Germline loops: CDR1 SGHTA, CDR2 FQGNSA. V and J are TRBV7-2 and TRBJ1-4; the D is unclear. This specimen consisted of peripheral blood, obtained on day 0 of MenACWY control vaccination. The receptor comes from an adult in good health. CDR3 bases: TGTGCCAGCGCCCGGGCCCTTGGTGAAAAACTGTTTTTT. This encodes CASARALGEKLFF.